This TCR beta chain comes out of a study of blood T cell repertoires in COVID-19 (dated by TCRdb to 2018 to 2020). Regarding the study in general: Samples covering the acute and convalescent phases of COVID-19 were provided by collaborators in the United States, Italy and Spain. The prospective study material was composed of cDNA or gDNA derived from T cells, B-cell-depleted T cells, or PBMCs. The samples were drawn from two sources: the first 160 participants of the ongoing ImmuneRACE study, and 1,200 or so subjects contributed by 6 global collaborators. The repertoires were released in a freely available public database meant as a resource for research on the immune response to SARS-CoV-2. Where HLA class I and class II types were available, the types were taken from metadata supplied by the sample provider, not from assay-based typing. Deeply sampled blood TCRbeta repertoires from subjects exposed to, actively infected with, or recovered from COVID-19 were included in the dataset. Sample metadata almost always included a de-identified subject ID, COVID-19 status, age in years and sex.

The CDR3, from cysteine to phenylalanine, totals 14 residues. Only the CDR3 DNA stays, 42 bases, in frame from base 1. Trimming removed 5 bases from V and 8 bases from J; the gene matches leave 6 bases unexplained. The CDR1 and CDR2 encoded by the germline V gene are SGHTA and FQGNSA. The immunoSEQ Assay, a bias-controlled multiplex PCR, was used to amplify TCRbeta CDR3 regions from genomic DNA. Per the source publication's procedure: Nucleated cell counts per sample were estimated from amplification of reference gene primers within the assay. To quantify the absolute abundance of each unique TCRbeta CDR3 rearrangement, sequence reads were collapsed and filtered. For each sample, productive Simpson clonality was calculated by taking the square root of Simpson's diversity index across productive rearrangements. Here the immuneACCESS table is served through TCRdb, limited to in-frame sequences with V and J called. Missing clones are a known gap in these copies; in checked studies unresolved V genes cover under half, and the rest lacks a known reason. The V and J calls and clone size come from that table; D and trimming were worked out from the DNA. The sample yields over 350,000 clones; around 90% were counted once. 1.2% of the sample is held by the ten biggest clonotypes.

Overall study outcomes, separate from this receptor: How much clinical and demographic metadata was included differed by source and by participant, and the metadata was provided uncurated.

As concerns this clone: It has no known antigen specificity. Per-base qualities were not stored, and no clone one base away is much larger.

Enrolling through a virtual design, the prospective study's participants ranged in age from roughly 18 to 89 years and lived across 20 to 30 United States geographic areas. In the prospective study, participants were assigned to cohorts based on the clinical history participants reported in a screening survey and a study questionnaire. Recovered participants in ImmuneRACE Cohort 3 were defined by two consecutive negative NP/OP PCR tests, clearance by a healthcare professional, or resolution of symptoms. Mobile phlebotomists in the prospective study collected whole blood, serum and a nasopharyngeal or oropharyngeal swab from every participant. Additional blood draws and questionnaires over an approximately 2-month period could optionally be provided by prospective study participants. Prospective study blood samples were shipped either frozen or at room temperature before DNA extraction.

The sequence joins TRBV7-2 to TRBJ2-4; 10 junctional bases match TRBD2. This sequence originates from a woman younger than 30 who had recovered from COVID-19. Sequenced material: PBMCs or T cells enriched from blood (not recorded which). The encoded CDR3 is CASSHPTSGYIQYF. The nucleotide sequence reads TGTGCCAGCAGCCACCCGACTAGCGGGTACATTCAGTACTTC.